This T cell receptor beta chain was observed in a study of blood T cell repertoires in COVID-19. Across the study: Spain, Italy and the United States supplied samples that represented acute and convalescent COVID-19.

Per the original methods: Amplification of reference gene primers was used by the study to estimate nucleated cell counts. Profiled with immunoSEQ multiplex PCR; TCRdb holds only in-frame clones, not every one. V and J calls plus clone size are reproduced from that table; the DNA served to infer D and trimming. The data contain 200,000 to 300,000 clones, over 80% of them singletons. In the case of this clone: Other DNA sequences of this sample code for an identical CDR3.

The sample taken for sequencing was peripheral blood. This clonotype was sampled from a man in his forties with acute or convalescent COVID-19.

The CDR3 DNA reads as TGCAGCGTTAAGCCACAAGAGACCCAGTACTTC. It yields the protein CSVKPQETQYF. The V and J genes are TRBV29-1 and TRBJ2-5; D gene unclear. The V gene's germline CDR1 is SQVTM and CDR2 ANQGSEA. The CDR3 sequence is 11 residues long. V lost 5 bases to trimming and J lost 2 bases, with 6 bases between them.